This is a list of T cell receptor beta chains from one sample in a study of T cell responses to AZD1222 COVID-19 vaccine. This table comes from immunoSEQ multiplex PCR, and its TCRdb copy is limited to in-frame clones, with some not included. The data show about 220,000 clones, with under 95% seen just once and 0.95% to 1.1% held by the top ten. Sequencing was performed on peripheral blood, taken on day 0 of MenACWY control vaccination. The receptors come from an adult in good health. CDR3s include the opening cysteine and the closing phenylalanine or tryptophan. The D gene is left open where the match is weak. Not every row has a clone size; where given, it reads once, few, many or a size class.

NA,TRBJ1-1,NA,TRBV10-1,CATSTGPHTEAFF,TGCGCCACTTCGACAGGTCCTCACACTGAAGCTTTCTTT
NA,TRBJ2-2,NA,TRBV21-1,CASSNPLRGGLPNTGELLF,TGTGCCAGCAGCAACCCCCTCAGGGGCGGCCTCCCGAACACCGGGGAGCTGCTTTTT
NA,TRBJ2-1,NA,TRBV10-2,CASSEAAKNEQFF,TGCGCCAGCAGTGAGGCGGCCAAGAATGAGCAGTTCTTC
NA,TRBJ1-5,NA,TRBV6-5,CASKSGPGQPQHF,TGTGCCAGCAAGTCGGGACCAGGCCAGCCCCAGCATTTT
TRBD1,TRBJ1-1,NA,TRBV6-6,CASSWTGQGARLEAFF,TGTGCCAGCAGCTGGACAGGGCAGGGCGCTCGGCTTGAAGCTTTCTTT
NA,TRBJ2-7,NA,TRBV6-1,CASSVYFGGSSYEQYF,TGTGCCAGCAGTGTTTATTTTGGGGGGAGCTCCTACGAGCAGTACTTC
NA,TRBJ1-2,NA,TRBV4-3,CASSPMSGVSYGYTF,TGCGCCAGCAGCCCCATGAGCGGAGTAAGCTATGGCTACACCTTC
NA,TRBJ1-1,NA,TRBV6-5,CASSYLGGENTEAFF,TGTGCCAGCAGTTACTTGGGCGGGGAGAACACTGAAGCTTTCTTT
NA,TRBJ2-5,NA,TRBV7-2,CASSRKWRKETQYF,TGTGCCAGCAGCCGGAAGTGGCGGAAAGAGACCCAGTACTTC
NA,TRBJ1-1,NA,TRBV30,CAWSEGSHTEAFF,TGTGCCTGGAGTGAAGGATCTCACACTGAAGCTTTCTTT
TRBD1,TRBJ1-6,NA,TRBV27,CASSGQGWNSPLHF,TGTGCCAGCAGTGGACAGGGGTGGAATTCACCCCTCCACTTT
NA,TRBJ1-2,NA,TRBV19,CASSIISATNGYTF,TGTGCCAGTAGTATTATATCAGCCACGAATGGCTACACCTTC
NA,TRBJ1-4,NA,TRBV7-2,CASSLRTRNEKLFF,TGTGCCAGCAGCCTGAGGACCAGAAATGAAAAACTGTTTTTT
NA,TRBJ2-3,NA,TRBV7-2,CASSFTGSTDTQYF,TGTGCCAGCAGCTTCACAGGGAGCACAGATACGCAGTATTTT
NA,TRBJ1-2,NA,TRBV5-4,CASSSQGSYGYTF,TGTGCCAGCAGCTCCCAGGGGAGCTATGGCTACACCTTC
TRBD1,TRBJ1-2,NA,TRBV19,CASSGGQGVSGYTF,TGTGCCAGCTCTGGGGGGCAGGGGGTGTCTGGCTACACCTTC
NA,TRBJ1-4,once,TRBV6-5,CASSSPGRYEKLFF,TGTGCCAGCAGTTCGCCGGGACGGTATGAAAAACTGTTTTTT
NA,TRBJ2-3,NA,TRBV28,CASSLRTPSTDTQYF,TGTGCCAGCAGTTTACGGACTCCTTCCACAGATACGCAGTATTTT
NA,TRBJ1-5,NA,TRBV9,CASSVGTHGNQPQHF,TGTGCCAGCAGCGTCGGGACCCACGGCAATCAGCCCCAGCATTTT
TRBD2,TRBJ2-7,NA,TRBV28,CASRLGTGGSYEQYF,TGTGCCAGCAGGCTGGGGACGGGAGGGTCCTACGAGCAGTACTTC
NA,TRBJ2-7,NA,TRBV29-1,CSVERQVGYEQYF,TGCAGCGTTGAACGACAGGTCGGTTACGAGCAGTACTTC
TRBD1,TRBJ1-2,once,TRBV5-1,CASSDQGQDVGGYTF,TGCGCCAGCAGCGATCAAGGACAGGACGTAGGTGGCTACACCTTC
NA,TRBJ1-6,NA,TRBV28,CASSSGDLSPLHF,TGTGCCAGCAGTTCTGGGGACCTTTCACCCCTCCACTTT
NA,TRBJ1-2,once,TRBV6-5,CASRPHQQGTYGYTF,TGTGCCAGCAGACCACATCAACAGGGTACCTATGGCTACACCTTC
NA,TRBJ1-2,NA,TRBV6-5,CASSLGQFVGYTF,TGTGCCAGCAGCCTTGGACAGTTTGTTGGCTACACCTTC
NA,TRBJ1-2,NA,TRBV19,CASSMGVRGHYGYTF,TGTGCCAGTAGTATGGGGGTACGTGGTCACTATGGCTACACCTTC
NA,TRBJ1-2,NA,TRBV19,CASSPGRNYGYTF,TGTGCCAGTAGTCCCGGACGAAACTATGGCTACACCTTC
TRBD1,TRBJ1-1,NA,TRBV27,CATNRTGRNTEAFF,TGTGCCACCAACCGGACAGGGAGGAATACTGAAGCTTTCTTT
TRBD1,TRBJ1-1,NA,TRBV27,CASSSGTGKMKAFF,TGTGCCAGCAGTTCAGGGACAGGGAAGATGAAGGCTTTCTTT
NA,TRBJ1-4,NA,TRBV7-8,CASSKDTTTNEKLFF,TGTGCCAGCAGCAAGGACACAACAACTAATGAAAAACTGTTTTTT
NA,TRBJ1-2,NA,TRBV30,CAWSVLGQNYGYTF,TGTGCCTGGAGTGTACTAGGACAGAACTATGGCTACACCTTC
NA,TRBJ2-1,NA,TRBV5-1,CASSREGGGGYNEQFF,TGCGCCAGCAGCCGAGAGGGGGGAGGAGGATACAATGAGCAGTTCTTC
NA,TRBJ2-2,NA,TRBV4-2,CASSKEVLANTGELFF,TGTGCCAGCAGCAAGGAGGTTTTGGCGAACACCGGGGAGCTGTTTTTT
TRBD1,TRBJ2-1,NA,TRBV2,CASSEFGTGGVNEQFF,TGTGCCAGCAGTGAATTCGGGACAGGGGGGGTCAATGAGCAGTTCTTC
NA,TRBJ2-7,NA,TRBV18,CASSERDSTYEQYF,TGTGCCAGCTCAGAGCGGGACAGTACCTACGAGCAGTACTTC
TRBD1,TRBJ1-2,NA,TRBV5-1,CASSLARGQGDYGYTF,TGCGCCAGCAGCTTGGCCAGGGGACAGGGGGACTATGGCTACACCTTC
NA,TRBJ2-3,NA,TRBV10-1,CASSESPDTQYF,TGCGCCAGCAGTGAGTCTCCAGATACGCAGTATTTT
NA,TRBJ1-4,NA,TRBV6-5,CASSYSNQGTNEKLFF,TGTGCCAGCAGTTACTCGAATCAGGGAACTAATGAAAAACTGTTTTTT
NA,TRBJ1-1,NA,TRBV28,CASGKGAPMNTEAFF,TGTGCCAGCGGTAAAGGGGCACCTATGAACACTGAAGCTTTCTTT
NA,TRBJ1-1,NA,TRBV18,CASSPIGGGAFF,TGTGCCAGCTCACCAATAGGGGGAGGAGCTTTCTTT
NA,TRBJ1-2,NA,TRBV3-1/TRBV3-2,CASSHIGFYGYTF,TGTGCCAGCAGCCACATAGGGTTCTATGGCTACACCTTC
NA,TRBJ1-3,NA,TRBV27,CASSLRGFGNTIYF,TGTGCCAGCAGTTTAAGGGGATTTGGAAACACCATATATTTT
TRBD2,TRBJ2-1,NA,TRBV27,CASTRLAGGYSYNEQFF,TGTGCCAGCACTAGACTAGCGGGGGGCTACTCCTACAATGAGCAGTTCTTC
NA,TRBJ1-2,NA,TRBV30,CAWSLFWAPTDYGYTF,TGTGCCTGGAGCCTATTCTGGGCTCCGACGGACTATGGCTACACCTTC
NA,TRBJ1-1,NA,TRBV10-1,CASQLQLNTEAFF,TGCGCCAGCCAACTACAGCTGAACACTGAAGCTTTCTTT
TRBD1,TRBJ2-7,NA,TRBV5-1,CASSIGTGTYEQYF,TGCGCCAGCAGCATCGGGACAGGGACCTACGAGCAGTACTTC
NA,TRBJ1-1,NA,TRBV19,CASSIGGRNTEAFF,TGTGCCAGTAGTATAGGGGGTCGGAACACTGAAGCTTTCTTT
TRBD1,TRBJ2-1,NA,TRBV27,CASSSPQGGLHNEQFF,TGTGCCAGCAGTTCTCCACAGGGGGGATTACACAATGAGCAGTTCTTC